A single sample gave rise to the 8 T cell receptor beta chains below, sequenced in a study of blood T cell repertoires in COVID-19. The data were produced by immunoSEQ multiplex PCR, yet TCRdb's version contains in-frame clones alone and is incomplete. The sample yields a few hundred thousand clones, 88% seen once. Sequenced material: PBMCs or T cells enriched from blood (not recorded which). These receptors came from a woman between 45 and 65 years old who had recovered from COVID-19.

The chain joins TRBV6-5 to TRBJ1-2; TRBD1 aligns across 10 bases. The CDR3 runs to 14 residues. Germline CDR1 and CDR2: MNHEY and SVGAGI. V dropped 2 bases and J dropped 7; count of bases not matched to a gene: 4. The CDR3 DNA reads TGTGCCAGCAGTTACGACAGGGACAGGGGTGGCTACACCTTC. Protein product: CASSYDRDRGGYTF.

This rearrangement joins TRBV2 to TRBJ1-1; 9 bases are shared with TRBD1. The CDR3 is made up of 16 amino acids. Germline V gives CDR1 SNHLY, CDR2 FYNNEI. V lost 10 bases, J lost 5 bases, and 17 bases stayed unmatched. CDR3 residues: CAILGPNRGRRTEAFF. The CDR3 coding sequence is TGTGCCATTCTGGGCCCCAACAGGGGGCGGAGGACTGAAGCTTTCTTT.

For the CDR3, the DNA is TGTGCCAGCAGATCTAGCGGAAACACCGGGGAGCTGTTTTTT. It codes for CASRSSGNTGELFF. The chain links TRBV6-6 to TRBJ2-2; 7 bases fit TRBD2. Germline V gene sequence: CDR1 MNHNY, CDR2 SVGAGI (reference sequence). The CDR3 consists of 14 residues. Losses at the gene ends were 6 bases for V and 2 bases for J; bases not matched to a gene: 3.

As DNA, the CDR3 is TGTGCCAGCAGTTTAGTCCTCTACAATGAGCAGTTCTTC. Residues: CASSLVLYNEQFF. V usage is TRBV27 and J usage is TRBJ2-1; D is unresolved. Trimming took 2 bases from V and 3 from J, leaving 5 bases between them. The CDR3 sequence is 13 residues long. From germline, CDR1 is MNHEY and CDR2 SMNVEV (reference sequence).

This clone was seen only once. The rearrangement joins TRBV5-4 to TRBJ2-5; 14 nucleotides align to TRBD2. Trimming took 5 bases from V and 4 from J; bases not matched to a gene: 4. CDR1 is SGHNT, CDR2 YYREEE, per germline (reference sequence). The CDR3 length is 15 residues. The CDR3 nucleotides are TGTGCCAGCAGTTCGGGACTAGCGGGAGTAGAGACCCAGTACTTC. Its translation: CASSSGLAGVETQYF.

Details on this clone: The same CDR3 arises from other DNA sequences in this sample as well. The chain has TRBV4-3 and TRBJ2-3; D uncertain. Germline V CDR1 and CDR2: LGHNA, YSLEER. V lost 0 bases and J 4 bases, leaving 5 bases between the germline ends. The CDR3 consists of 13 residues. The CDR3 spells CASSQDLADTQYF. The CDR3 DNA sequence: TGCGCCAGCAGCCAAGATTTAGCAGATACGCAGTATTTT.

The chain couples TRBV6-5 to TRBJ1-5; D ambiguous. Germline V gene sequence: CDR1 MNHEY, CDR2 SVGAGI. This CDR3 is 15 amino acids long. V was trimmed by 6 bases and J by 0 bases, leaving 12 bases between them. The CDR3 sequence: CASSGLGSSNQPQHF. The CDR3 DNA reads TGTGCCAGCAGCGGCCTCGGGAGTAGCAATCAGCCCCAGCATTTT.

There are a few counts of this clone. The chain uses TRBV29-1 and TRBJ1-2; possibly TRBD1 for D (6 bases). The CDR3 is 14 residues long. CDR1 SQVTM and CDR2 ANQGSEA come from the germline V gene. The V gene lost 3 bases and the J gene lost 7 bases, with 18 bases spanning the gap. The CDR3 loop reads CSVEMGAGVRGYTF. The CDR3 DNA sequence: TGCAGCGTTGAGATGGGGGCGGGTGTTCGTGGCTACACCTTC. Using reference TRBV29-1 and TRBJ1-2 for the parts outside the CDR3, the full variable domain is SAVISQKPSRDICQRGTSLTIQCQVDSQVTMMFWYRQQPGQSLTLIATANQGSEATYESGFVIDKFPISRPNLTFSTLTVSNMSPEDSSIYLCSVEMGAGVRGYTFGSGTRLTVV.